A single sample is the source of the 8 T cell receptor beta chains below, sequenced in a study of blood T cells in healthy people across ages. Primers used in a second PCR of roughly 6 to 11 cycles were a sample-barcoded 5' primer and a J-beta primer mix. TCRdb re-analysed the 5' RACE reads in MiXCR, keeping a single row per CDR3 protein. The sample yields about 760,000 distinct CDR3 sequences, around 25% seen once. The sample also formed part of further work on T cells of mothers and their children.

Sequencing input: blood. The origin of the receptors is a boy aged 5-17 years in good health.

The gene calls are TRBV4-2 and TRBJ2-1; TRBD2 aligns across 8 bases. Germline V CDR1 and CDR2: LGHNA, YNFKEQ. The V gene end was trimmed by 3 bases and the J gene end by 6 bases; junction bases not matched to a gene: 10. The CDR3 runs to 16 residues. DNA of the CDR3: TGTGCCAGCAGCCACGGAGCGGGAGTGCATGGCAATGAGCAGTTCTTC. Protein product: CASSHGAGVHGNEQFF.

This chain links TRBV24-1 with TRBJ2-5; D remains unclear. Germline V gene data show CDR1 as KGHDR and CDR2 as SFDVKD. The ends were cut back, 0 bases at V and 5 bases at J, with 9 bases in the middle. The CDR3 extends over 14 amino acids. CDR3 protein: CATSDLEVPETQYF. The CDR3 coding sequence is TGTGCCACCAGTGATTTGGAGGTACCCGAGACCCAGTACTTC.

This clonotype has only a few counts. V usage is TRBV29-1 and J usage is TRBJ2-1; D is perhaps TRBD1 (6 bases). The CDR3 sequence is 15 residues long. Germline CDR1 reads SQVTM; CDR2 reads ANQGSEA. Trimming removed 3 bases at V and 0 bases at J, with 12 bases between. CDR3 region: CSVDVGASSYNEQFF. CDR3 DNA sequence: TGCAGCGTTGACGTGGGGGCGAGCTCCTACAATGAGCAGTTCTTC.

The sample holds a few counts of this clonotype. CDR3 bases: TGTGCCAGCAGTGAAGCCCCCCTAGCGGTCTCCTACAATGAGCAGTTCTTC. Amino acid sequence: CASSEAPLAVSYNEQFF. This chain links TRBV2 with TRBJ2-1; 7 nucleotides match TRBD2. Germline V gene sequence: CDR1 SNHLY, CDR2 FYNNEI. J gave up 0 bases and V 0 bases, and 5 bases lay outside the gene matches. The CDR3 totals 17 residues.

The chain carries TRBV29-1 and TRBJ2-7; no reliable D call. The CDR3 is 14 amino acids. Trimming shortened V by 4 bases and J by 4 bases, and 17 bases separated the two germline ends. Germline loops: CDR1 SQVTM, CDR2 ANQGSEA. CDR3 DNA: TGCAGCGTTGTAGAACACCTCGACCCTTACGAGCAGTACTTC. It translates to CSVVEHLDPYEQYF.

The chain combines TRBV4-1 with TRBJ1-1; TRBD1 matches 8 bases. J lost 0 bases, V lost 2 bases, and 8 bases had no gene match. There are 17 residues in the CDR3. The germline CDR1 and CDR2 sequences are MGHRA and YSYEKL. The CDR3 DNA reads TGCGCCAGCAGCCAATGGACAGGGCAAGAGGTGAACACTGAAGCTTTCTTT. Its translation is CASSQWTGQEVNTEAFF.

The chain employs TRBV14 and TRBJ2-1; D may be TRBD1 or TRBD2 (5 bases each). V lost 0 bases and J lost 0, with 9 bases in between. Germline assignment: CDR1 SGHDN and CDR2 FVKESK. The CDR3 is 16 amino acids. The CDR3 here is CASSQEKGSSYNEQFF. CDR3 coding DNA: TGTGCCAGCAGCCAAGAGAAGGGGAGCTCCTACAATGAGCAGTTCTTC.

This chain joins TRBV6-2 or TRBV6-3 and TRBJ2-5; the D gene is possibly TRBD1 (6 bases). TRBJ2-7 matches the DNA end more closely, so the J call is doubtful. The CDR3 spans 12 residues. The V gene's germline CDR1 is MNHEY and CDR2 SVGEGT. The CDR3 protein is CASSSGHYEQYF. In DNA, the CDR3 is TGTGCCAGCAGTTCGGGACACTACGAGCAGTACTTC.